These 4 T cell receptor beta chains originate from one sample sequenced in a study of T cell responses to AZD1222 COVID-19 vaccine. Produced via immunoSEQ multiplex PCR; TCRdb's table is partial and in-frame only. The sample holds approximately 160,000 clones; roughly 88% are singletons and the top ten take less than 2.5%. Sequences were derived from peripheral blood, sampled on day 0 of AZD1222 vaccination. All receptors come from an adult in good health.

The V gene is TRBV19, the J gene TRBJ1-1; possibly TRBD1 for D (5 bases). Germline V gene lookup returns CDR1 LNHDA and CDR2 SQIVND (reference sequence). The CDR3 length is 14 residues. Trimming cost V 6 bases and J 4 bases, with 15 bases left between them. CDR3 coding DNA: TGTGCCAGTAGATCCGGACGGGGGTCCACTGAAGCTTTCTTT. Protein: CASRSGRGSTEAFF. Looking up the rest from reference TRBV19 and TRBJ1-1 gives the full variable domain: DGGITQSPKYLFRKEGQNVTLSCEQNLNHDAMYWYRQDPGQGLRLIYYSQIVNDFQKGDIAEGYSVSREKKESFPLTVTSAQKNPTAFYLCASRSGRGSTEAFFGQGTRLTVV.

The rearrangement uses TRBV5-1 and TRBJ2-1; D perhaps matches TRBD2 (6 bases). The V end lost 3 bases, the J end lost 5 bases, and 12 bases lay between the germline ends. The CDR3 length is 14 residues. CDR1 is SGHRS and CDR2 is YFSETQ in the germline V gene. DNA of the CDR3: TGCGCCAGCAGCTCCGGGACTTTCAACAATGAGCAGTTCTTC. This codes for CASSSGTFNNEQFF.

The V gene is TRBV4-3, the J gene TRBJ2-7, with D possibly being TRBD2 (6 bases). Per germline, CDR1 LGHNA and CDR2 YSLEER. V was pared by 0 bases and J by 2 bases, with 11 bases between. There are 15 residues in the CDR3. The CDR3 spells CASSQEGRGTYEQYF. The CDR3 DNA follows: TGCGCCAGCAGCCAAGAGGGGCGGGGCACCTACGAGCAGTACTTC.

This clone was recorded a few times. The chain uses TRBV24-1 and TRBJ2-3; D may match TRBD1 or TRBD2 (5 bases each). Germline-derived CDR1 and CDR2 are KGHDR and SFDVKD. The ends were cut back, 5 bases at V and 6 bases at J, with 11 bases in the middle. The length of the CDR3 is 13 residues. The CDR3 protein is CATSGGTLDTQYF. The CDR3, as DNA: TGTGCCACCAGTGGTGGGACCCTCGATACGCAGTATTTT.